This T cell receptor (beta chain) originates from a study of identical twins. In germline, CDR1 is SGHVS, CDR2 FQNEAQ. V lost 0 bases, J lost 1 base, and 6 bases lay in between. The CDR3 is 14 residues long. This clonotype was counted a few times. One entry per CDR3 protein results from TCRdb running MiXCR on the 5' RACE reads. Counted here are roughly 250,000 distinct CDR3 sequences, around an eighth occurring once; the ten biggest clones make up around 8.9%. The specimen sequenced was memory (CD45RO+) T cells sorted from blood. The sequence was collected from a woman younger than 35 in good health. The rearrangement uses TRBV7-8 and TRBJ1-1; D remains unclear. CDR3 sequence reads: CASSLASWNTEAFF. CDR3 sequence (DNA): TGTGCCAGCAGCTTAGCGTCATGGAACACTGAAGCTTTCTTT.